These T cell receptor beta chains were read from a single sample in a study of cytomegalovirus exposure and HLA in healthy donors. The repertoire was sequenced with immunoSEQ multiplex PCR; TCRdb's copy has only in-frame clones and lacks some. The profile covers some 35,000 clones, with around 53% appearing a single time and around 6.5% taken by the ten largest. Sequencing used PBMCs. The receptors originated from a woman aged 40 to 50 in good health and CMV-seropositive. Each CDR3 is given with its conserved first and last residue. A D gene is named only where the DNA matches it firmly. The size entry is marked missing in some rows and otherwise reads once, few, many or a size class.

J	V	size	D	CDR3	DNA
TRBJ2-7	TRBV14	.	.	CASSQVLDSYEQYF	TGTGCCAGCAGCCAAGTATTGGACAGCTACGAGCAGTACTTC
TRBJ2-7	TRBV5-8	.	.	CASSNRDFYEQYF	TGTGCCAGCAGTAATAGGGACTTCTACGAGCAGTACTTC
TRBJ2-5	TRBV11-2	.	TRBD2	CASSRGLEETQYF	TGTGCCAGCAGCAGGGGACTAGAAGAGACCCAGTACTTC
TRBJ1-6	TRBV11-1	.	.	CASSLDWNSYNSPLHF	TGTGCCAGCAGCCTGGACTGGAACTCCTATAATTCACCCCTCCACTTT
TRBJ2-5	TRBV5-1	few	TRBD1	CASSLADRGRQTQYF	TGCGCCAGCAGCTTGGCCGACAGGGGGAGGCAGACCCAGTACTTC
TRBJ1-1	TRBV11-2	once	.	CASSPLTVPRNTEAFF	TGTGCCAGCAGCCCATTGACAGTCCCAAGGAACACTGAAGCTTTCTTT
TRBJ2-3	TRBV28	.	.	CASSFGGTPDTQYF	TGTGCCAGCAGTTTCGGGGGGACACCGGATACGCAGTATTTT
TRBJ2-1	TRBV9	.	TRBD2	CASSPRGRLAGGTYNEQFF	TGTGCCAGCAGCCCCCGTGGGAGACTAGCGGGGGGGACCTACAATGAGCAGTTCTTC
TRBJ2-1	TRBV5-8	.	TRBD2	CATEVVASGGNDEQFF	TGTGCCACCGAAGTTGTTGCAAGCGGGGGGAATGATGAGCAGTTCTTC
TRBJ1-3	TRBV6-1	.	.	CASSEVPPDSGNTIYF	TGTGCCAGCAGTGAAGTCCCCCCCGACTCCGGAAACACCATATATTTT
TRBJ2-5	TRBV5-4	few	TRBD2	CASSPSGGAGETQYF	TGTGCCAGCAGCCCTAGCGGGGGGGCGGGGGAGACCCAGTACTTC
TRBJ2-7	TRBV7-2	.	.	CASSLGGRSYEQYF	TGTGCCAGCAGCTTAGGGGGCCGATCCTACGAGCAGTACTTC
TRBJ2-1	TRBV6-5	few	.	CASSYTSSDNEQFF	TGTGCCAGCAGTTACACTAGTTCGGACAATGAGCAGTTCTTC
TRBJ2-3	TRBV7-9	.	.	CASSFWGGATDTQYF	TGTGCCAGCAGCTTTTGGGGGGGCGCCACAGATACGCAGTATTTT
TRBJ2-5	TRBV4-3	.	TRBD1	CASSRGDSLQETQYF	TGCGCCAGCAGCCGTGGGGACAGTCTCCAAGAGACCCAGTACTTC
TRBJ2-7	TRBV7-9	.	TRBD2	CASSLGAGGYEQYF	TGTGCCAGCAGCTTAGGTGCGGGGGGCTACGAGCAGTACTTC
TRBJ1-4	TRBV4-2	few	TRBD1	CASSQDDREKEKLFF	TGTGCCAGCAGCCAAGATGACAGGGAAAAGGAAAAACTGTTTTTT
TRBJ1-4	TRBV6-5	.	TRBD1	CASSYSGTGVLEKLFF	TGTGCCAGCAGTTACTCGGGGACAGGGGTACTAGAAAAACTGTTTTTT
TRBJ1-6	TRBV7-9	few	TRBD1	CASSFGTGNSPLHF	TGTGCCAGCAGCTTCGGGACAGGGAATTCACCCCTCCACTTT
TRBJ2-3	TRBV4-1	few	TRBD2	CASSQDGYLAGGSDTQYF	TGCGCCAGCAGCCAAGATGGTTACCTAGCGGGGGGTTCAGATACGCAGTATTTT
TRBJ1-4	TRBV19	.	.	CASTTSGGEKLFF	TGTGCCAGTACTACGTCAGGTGGGGAAAAACTGTTTTTT
TRBJ1-1	TRBV6-1	.	.	CASTAGSQNTEAFF	TGTGCCAGCACTGCAGGGTCACAGAACACTGAAGCTTTCTTT
TRBJ2-7	TRBV5-1	.	TRBD1	CASSSPPGQGNNEQYF	TGCGCCAGCAGCTCACCCCCGGGACAGGGTAACAACGAGCAGTACTTC
TRBJ2-2	TRBV6-6	.	.	CASRAPGTTNTGELFF	TGTGCCAGCAGGGCGCCCGGGACAACGAACACCGGGGAGCTGTTTTTT
TRBJ2-3	TRBV14	.	.	CASSQQIASDTQYF	TGTGCCAGCAGCCAACAAATAGCGTCAGATACGCAGTATTTT
TRBJ2-6	TRBV5-1	.	.	CASSLGKLGANVLTF	TGCGCCAGCAGCCTAGGCAAGTTGGGGGCCAACGTCCTGACTTTC
TRBJ1-4	TRBV9	once	.	CASSGRSLANEKLFF	TGTGCCAGCAGCGGGAGGAGTCTTGCTAATGAAAAACTGTTTTTT
TRBJ1-2	TRBV4-1	medium-sized	.	CASSQLSEGGNYGYTF	TGCGCCAGCAGCCAACTTTCGGAGGGCGGGAACTATGGCTACACCTTC
TRBJ2-7	TRBV7-2	.	.	CASSFGQGFGEQYF	TGTGCCAGCAGCTTCGGGCAGGGGTTTGGCGAGCAGTACTTC
TRBJ2-5	TRBV15	once	TRBD2	CATSRETSGAETQYF	TGTGCCACCAGCAGAGAAACTAGCGGGGCAGAGACCCAGTACTTC
TRBJ1-5	TRBV5-1	.	.	CASSLAPSGGSNQPQHF	TGCGCCAGCAGCTTGGCCCCATCTGGGGGGAGCAATCAGCCCCAGCATTTT
TRBJ1-3	TRBV10-3	.	TRBD1	CAGRQGIRENTIYF	TGTGCCGGCCGACAGGGGATACGGGAAAACACCATATATTTT
TRBJ2-1	TRBV6-5	.	TRBD2	CASSYSPGGYNEQFF	TGTGCCAGCAGTTACTCACCGGGGGGCTACAATGAGCAGTTCTTC
TRBJ2-7	TRBV11-2	.	.	CASSLERSPRYEQYF	TGTGCCAGCAGCTTAGAACGGAGTCCCCGCTACGAGCAGTACTTC
TRBJ1-1	TRBV6-5	.	.	CATLGRGTEAFF	TGTGCCACCCTTGGGAGGGGCACTGAAGCTTTCTTT
TRBJ1-2	TRBV29-1	.	.	CSVATGSLYGYTF	TGCAGCGTTGCTACAGGGAGCCTCTATGGCTACACCTTC
TRBJ2-2	TRBV6-4	.	.	CASSDSTANTGKLFF	TGTGCCAGCAGTGACTCGACTGCGAACACCGGGAAGCTGTTTTTT
TRBJ1-1	TRBV18	.	.	CASSQLEGNTEAFF	TGTGCCAGCTCACAGTTAGAGGGAAACACTGAAGCTTTCTTT
TRBJ1-2	TRBV9	.	.	CASSVGGGGASDYGYTF	TGTGCCAGCAGCGTAGGAGGCGGGGGGGCCTCCGACTATGGCTACACCTTC
TRBJ1-1	TRBV30	.	TRBD1	CAWTDRANTEAFF	TGTGCCTGGACCGACAGGGCTAACACTGAAGCTTTCTTT
TRBJ2-2	TRBV5-1	few	TRBD2	CASSLGAGGDTGELFF	TGCGCCAGCAGCTTGGGGGCGGGGGGTGACACCGGGGAGCTGTTTTTT
TRBJ2-7	TRBV10-3	.	TRBD2	CAITTGLASSYEQYF	TGTGCCATCACCACCGGACTAGCTTCCTCCTACGAGCAGTACTTC
TRBJ1-1	TRBV9	.	.	CASSARQVGTEAFF	TGTGCCAGCAGCGCCAGACAGGTGGGCACTGAAGCTTTCTTT
TRBJ2-6	TRBV5-8	.	TRBD1	CASSSTGAAGWGANVLTF	TGTGCCAGCAGCTCGACAGGGGCGGCCGGGTGGGGGGCCAACGTCCTGACTTTC
TRBJ2-4	TRBV5-4	.	.	CASSLSAGEGKNIQYF	TGTGCCAGCAGCTTGTCGGCAGGGGAAGGTAAAAACATTCAGTACTTC
TRBJ2-1	TRBV9	.	TRBD2	CASSVGGGPDNEQFF	TGTGCCAGCAGCGTAGGCGGGGGGCCCGACAATGAGCAGTTCTTC
TRBJ2-7	TRBV6-1	.	.	CASSTYREAYEQYF	TGTGCCAGCAGTACCTACAGGGAAGCCTACGAGCAGTACTTC
TRBJ2-7	TRBV28	few	TRBD1	CASSFGDRAYEQYF	TGTGCCAGCAGTTTCGGGGACAGGGCCTACGAGCAGTACTTC
TRBJ1-4	TRBV28	few	TRBD1	CASTAGTGLEKLFF	TGTGCCAGCACCGCCGGGACAGGGCTTGAAAAACTGTTTTTT
TRBJ2-5	TRBV5-6	once	TRBD2	CASSPAGGGETQYF	TGTGCCAGCAGTCCAGCGGGAGGAGGAGAGACCCAGTACTTC
TRBJ1-1	TRBV5-6	.	TRBD1	CACQLTRDSLNTEAFF	TGTGCTTGCCAGCTCACCCGGGACAGCCTGAACACTGAAGCTTTCTTT
TRBJ2-5	TRBV15	.	.	CATSTRGGRETQYF	TGTGCCACCAGTACTAGGGGGGGACGGGAGACCCAGTACTTC
TRBJ2-7	TRBV6-1	.	TRBD1	CASSGGQGFSYEQYF	TGTGCCAGCAGTGGGGGACAGGGGTTTTCCTACGAGCAGTACTTC
TRBJ2-7	TRBV4-3	few	.	CASSRAQGSYEQYF	TGCGCCAGCAGCCGAGCGCAGGGGTCCTACGAGCAGTACTTC
TRBJ1-4	TRBV30	once	.	CAWRSGVSEKLFF	TGTGCCTGGAGGTCAGGGGTTAGTGAAAAACTGTTTTTT
TRBJ2-3	TRBV4-1	few	TRBD2	CASSPRGGGGTDTQYF	TGCGCCAGCAGCCCACGGGGCGGGGGGGGCACAGATACGCAGTATTTT
TRBJ2-1	TRBV28	.	.	CASRTIHTGHYNEQFF	TGTGCCAGCAGGACAATACATACAGGACACTACAATGAGCAGTTCTTC
TRBJ2-3	TRBV7-2	.	.	CASSLPVLPSTDAQYF	TGTGCCAGCAGCCTCCCCGTTTTACCTAGCACAGATGCGCAGTATTTT
TRBJ1-6	TRBV10-1	.	.	CASSEGIGGGGSPLRF	TGCGCCAGCAGTGAAGGGATCGGGGGAGGAGGATCACCCCTCCGCTTT
TRBJ2-5	TRBV9	.	TRBD1	CASSARGQRETQYF	TGTGCCAGTAGCGCGAGGGGGCAGCGGGAGACCCAGTACTTC